This is a list of T cell receptor beta chains from one sample in a study of shared clonotypes between healthy human individuals. Assay: immunoSEQ multiplex PCR; the TCRdb copy retains only in-frame clones and omits some. Here the sample spans over a million clones, 75% to 80% being singletons. The sample consisted of memory CD4+ T cells from PBMCs. The receptors shown here come from a man between 18 and 35 years old in good health. Some clones in this sample may be carry-over from other donors' samples. Each CDR3 is given with its conserved first and last residue. Each record gives: J gene, V gene, CDR3 protein.

TRBJ1-2 TRBV28 CASSFLTVYGYTF
TRBJ1-3 TRBV6-1 CASSDAGQGPSGNTIYF
TRBJ2-7 TRBV6-1 CASGLQWAEYF
TRBJ2-2 TRBV7-9 CASSPGQGRNGELFF
TRBJ2-7 TRBV18 CASSPGSPGTGSEQYF
TRBJ2-7 TRBV7-3 CASSRLPGQGGEQYF
TRBJ2-3 TRBV2 CASSVDHGSTDTQYF
TRBJ2-7 TRBV5-5 CASSGGGGISYEQYF
TRBJ2-2 TRBV11-3 CASSVRGQGSTGELFF
TRBJ2-2 TRBV5-1 CASSQRQNTGELFF
TRBJ1-4 TRBV30 CAWSSREKLFF
TRBJ2-3 TRBV5-1 CASSLEDRVTDTQYF
TRBJ2-7 TRBV6-1 CASRGDSTYEQYF
TRBJ1-4 TRBV28 CASSLSGGLEKLFF
TRBJ2-7 TRBV6-1 CASGENYEQYF